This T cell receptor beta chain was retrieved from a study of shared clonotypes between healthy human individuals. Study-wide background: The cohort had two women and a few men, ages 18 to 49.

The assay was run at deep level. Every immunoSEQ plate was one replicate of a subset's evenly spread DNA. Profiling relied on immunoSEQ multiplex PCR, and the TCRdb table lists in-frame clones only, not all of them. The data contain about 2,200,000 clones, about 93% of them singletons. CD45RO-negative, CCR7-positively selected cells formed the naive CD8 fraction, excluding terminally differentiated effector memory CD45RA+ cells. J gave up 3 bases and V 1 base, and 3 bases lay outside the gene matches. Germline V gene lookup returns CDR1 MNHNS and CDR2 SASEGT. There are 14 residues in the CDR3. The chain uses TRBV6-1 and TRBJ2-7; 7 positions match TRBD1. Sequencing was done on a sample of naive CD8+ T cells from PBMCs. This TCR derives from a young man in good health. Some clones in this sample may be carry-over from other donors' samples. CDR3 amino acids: CASSEVRGYYEQYF. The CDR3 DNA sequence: TGTGCCAGCAGTGAAGTCAGGGGGTACTACGAGCAGTACTTC.